This TCR beta chain was documented in a study of blood T cell repertoires in COVID-19. Study summary: Samples taken during acute and convalescent COVID-19 were collected in the United States, Italy and Spain.

Study members were between 18 and 89 years old and lived in roughly 24 US regions. This table comes from immunoSEQ multiplex PCR, and its TCRdb copy is limited to in-frame clones, with some not included. Of some 320,000 clones detected, 90% appear once; the ten largest clones hold around 3.9%. Per the germline V gene, CDR1 is LNHDA and CDR2 is SQIVND (reference sequence). CDR3 length: 15 residues. V lost 4 bases and J lost 3; bases outside the gene matches: 5. The sequencing sample was made of PBMCs or T cells enriched from blood (not recorded which). The J gene is TRBJ2-1, the V gene TRBV19; 8 positions match TRBD1. This receptor was identified in a woman aged 25 to 39 who had been exposed to COVID-19. CDR3 region: CASSTQDRGYNEQFF. The CDR3 nucleotides are TGTGCCAGTAGTACACAAGACAGGGGCTACAATGAGCAGTTCTTC. Full variable domain (outside the CDR3, taken from reference TRBV19 and TRBJ2-1): DGGITQSPKYLFRKEGQNVTLSCEQNLNHDAMYWYRQDPGQGLRLIYYSQIVNDFQKGDIAEGYSVSREKKESFPLTVTSAQKNPTAFYLCASSTQDRGYNEQFFGPGTRLTVL.